These 2 T cell receptor beta chains originate from one sample sequenced in a study of radiotherapy plus CTLA-4 blockade in lung cancer. Some clones are missing from TCRdb's copy, which holds only in-frame ones; the method was immunoSEQ multiplex PCR. Of approximately 100,000 clones listed, 75% to 90% are singletons. The sequenced sample was peripheral blood, obtained from a patient treated with radiotherapy plus ipilimumab. These receptors came from a human donor with non-small cell lung cancer who had a partial response to radiotherapy plus ipilimumab.

The CDR3 sequence is CASSGDRPPRDTEAFF. The CDR3 coding sequence is TGTGCCAGCAGTGGCGACAGGCCGCCGAGAGACACTGAAGCTTTCTTT. This chain links TRBV2 with TRBJ1-1, with a weak D call TRBD1 (6 bases). The germline CDR1 and CDR2 sequences are SNHLY and FYNNEI. The CDR3 loop spans 16 amino acids. Deletions cut 4 bases from V and 3 bases from J, with 18 bases between.

The chain joins TRBV15 to TRBJ2-1; 8 bases map to TRBD2. From germline, CDR1 is LNHNV and CDR2 YYDKDF (reference sequence). V gave up 5 bases and J gave up 7 bases; unmatched junction bases: 13. CDR3 size: 16 residues. The CDR3 spells CATSSLGSGSGNEQFF. CDR3 coding DNA: TGTGCCACCAGCTCCCTTGGCAGCGGGAGTGGTAATGAGCAGTTCTTC. The complete variable domain, with remaining parts taken from reference TRBV15 and TRBJ2-1, reads DAMVIQNPRYQVTQFGKPVTLSCSQTLNHNVMYWYQQKSSQAPKLLFHYYDKDFNNEADTPDNFQSRRPNTSFCFLDIRSPGLGDTAMYLCATSSLGSGSGNEQFFGPGTRLTVL.